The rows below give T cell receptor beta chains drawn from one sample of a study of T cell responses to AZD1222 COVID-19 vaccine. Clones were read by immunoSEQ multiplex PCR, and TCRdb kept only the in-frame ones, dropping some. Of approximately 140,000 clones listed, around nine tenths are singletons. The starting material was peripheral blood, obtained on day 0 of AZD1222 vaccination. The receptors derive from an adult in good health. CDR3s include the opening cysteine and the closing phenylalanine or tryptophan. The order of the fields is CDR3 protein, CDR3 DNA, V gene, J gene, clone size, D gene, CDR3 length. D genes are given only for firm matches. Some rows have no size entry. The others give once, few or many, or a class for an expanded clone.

cdr3_aa: CATSDPGTSRWELFF
cdr3_nt: TGTGCCACCAGTGACCCCGGGACTAGTCGCTGGGAGCTGTTTTTT
v_call: TRBV24-1
j_call: TRBJ2-2
clone_size: .
d_call: TRBD2
cdr3_length: 15

cdr3_aa: CASSPRQGINTGELFF
cdr3_nt: TGTGCCAGCTCACCCCGACAGGGGATCAACACCGGGGAGCTGTTTTTT
v_call: TRBV18
j_call: TRBJ2-2
clone_size: .
d_call: TRBD1
cdr3_length: 16

cdr3_aa: CASSQDTGQYGYTF
cdr3_nt: TGCGCCAGCAGCCAAGATACGGGCCAGTATGGCTACACCTTC
v_call: TRBV4-3
j_call: TRBJ1-2
clone_size: .
d_call: .
cdr3_length: 14

cdr3_aa: CASSKTVSSYEQYF
cdr3_nt: TGTGCCAGCAGCAAGACAGTGAGCTCCTACGAGCAGTACTTC
v_call: TRBV6-6
j_call: TRBJ2-7
clone_size: .
d_call: .
cdr3_length: 14

cdr3_aa: CASSLGPVGEKLFF
cdr3_nt: TGTGCCAGCAGTTTGGGCCCAGTGGGTGAAAAACTGTTTTTT
v_call: TRBV28
j_call: TRBJ1-4
clone_size: .
d_call: .
cdr3_length: 14

cdr3_aa: CASSTQADTQYF
cdr3_nt: TGTGCCAGCAGCACGCAGGCGGATACGCAGTATTTT
v_call: TRBV7-6
j_call: TRBJ2-3
clone_size: .
d_call: .
cdr3_length: 12

cdr3_aa: CAISQREDNEQFF
cdr3_nt: TGTGCCATCAGCCAGCGGGAGGATAATGAGCAGTTCTTC
v_call: TRBV10-3
j_call: TRBJ2-1
clone_size: .
d_call: TRBD2
cdr3_length: 13

cdr3_aa: CASSFISFPNTEAFF
cdr3_nt: TGTGCCAGTAGTTTTATAAGCTTTCCAAACACTGAAGCTTTCTTT
v_call: TRBV19
j_call: TRBJ1-1
clone_size: .
d_call: .
cdr3_length: 15

cdr3_aa: CASSSGGINEQFF
cdr3_nt: TGTGCCAGCAGCTCAGGGGGGATCAATGAGCAGTTCTTC
v_call: TRBV2
j_call: TRBJ2-1
clone_size: .
d_call: .
cdr3_length: 13

cdr3_aa: CASSQVPGASNQPQHF
cdr3_nt: TGCGCCAGCAGCCAAGTCCCCGGGGCTAGCAATCAGCCCCAGCATTTT
v_call: TRBV4-1
j_call: TRBJ1-5
clone_size: many
d_call: .
cdr3_length: 16

cdr3_aa: CASLPAGTIYF
cdr3_nt: TGTGCCAGCCTCCCCGCCGGCACCATATATTTT
v_call: TRBV5-8
j_call: TRBJ1-3
clone_size: .
d_call: .
cdr3_length: 11